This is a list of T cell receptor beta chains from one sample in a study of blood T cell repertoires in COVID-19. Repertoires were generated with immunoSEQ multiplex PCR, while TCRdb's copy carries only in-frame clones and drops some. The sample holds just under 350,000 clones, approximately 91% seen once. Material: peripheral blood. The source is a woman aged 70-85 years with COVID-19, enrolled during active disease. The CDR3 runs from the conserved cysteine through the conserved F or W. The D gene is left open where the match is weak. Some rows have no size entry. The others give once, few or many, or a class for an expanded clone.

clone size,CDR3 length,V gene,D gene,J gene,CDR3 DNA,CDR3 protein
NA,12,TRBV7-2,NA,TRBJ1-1,TGTGCCAGCAGCTTACTTTACACTGAAGCTTTCTTT,CASSLLYTEAFF
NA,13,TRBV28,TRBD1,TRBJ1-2,TGTGCCACCGCAGGGGGCGCATACTTTGGCTACACCTTC,CATAGGAYFGYTF
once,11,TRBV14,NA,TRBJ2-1,TGTGCCAGCAGCCCCGGGAATGAGCAGTTCTTC,CASSPGNEQFF
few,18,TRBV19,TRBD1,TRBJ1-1,TGTGCCAGTAGCAAAGAGGGACAGGGATTTGTCATGAACACTGAAGCTTTCTTT,CASSKEGQGFVMNTEAFF
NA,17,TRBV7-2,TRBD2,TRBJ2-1,TGTGCCAGCAGCTTACGGGTAGCGGGGAGGACCTACAATGAGCAGTTCTTC,CASSLRVAGRTYNEQFF
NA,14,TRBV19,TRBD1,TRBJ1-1,TGTGCCAGTAGTAGACAGGGTGGTGAAACTGAAGCTTTCTTT,CASSRQGGETEAFF
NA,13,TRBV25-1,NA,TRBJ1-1,TGTGCCAGCAGTGTACAGCCGAACACTGAAGCTTTCTTT,CASSVQPNTEAFF
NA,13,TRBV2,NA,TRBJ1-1,TGTGCCAGCAGTGACGGGGTATTGAATGAAGCTTTCTTT,CASSDGVLNEAFF
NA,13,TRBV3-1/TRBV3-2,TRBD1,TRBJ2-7,TGTGCCAGCAGCCAAACAGGGGCCAACGAGCAGTACTTC,CASSQTGANEQYF
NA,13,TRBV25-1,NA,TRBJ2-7,TGTGCCAGCAGTAGGCAGGGGACCTACGAGCAGTACTTC,CASSRQGTYEQYF
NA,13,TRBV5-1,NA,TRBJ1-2,TGCGCCAGCAGCTTGGGGGAGAACTATGGCTACACCTTC,CASSLGENYGYTF
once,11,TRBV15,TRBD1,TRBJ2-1,TGTGCCACCAGTCAGGACAGGACGCAGTTCTTC,CATSQDRTQFF
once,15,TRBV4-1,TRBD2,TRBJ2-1,TGCGCCAGCAGCCAAGCTAGCGGGGGGGCCAATGAGCAGTTCTTC,CASSQASGGANEQFF
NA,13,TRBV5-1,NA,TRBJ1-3,TGCGCCAGCAGCTTGGATTATGGAAACACCATATATTTT,CASSLDYGNTIYF
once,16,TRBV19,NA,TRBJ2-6,TGTGCCAGTAGTAAAAACCGGGGGTCTGGGGCCAACGTCCTGACTTTC,CASSKNRGSGANVLTF
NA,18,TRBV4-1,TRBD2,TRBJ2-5,TGCGCCAGCAGCCAAGATAACTTCCTAGCGGGGGGACGGGAGACCCAGTACTTC,CASSQDNFLAGGRETQYF
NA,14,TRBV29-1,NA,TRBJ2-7,TGCAGCGTTGAATTGGGTCGGAGGGACTACGAGCAGTACTTC,CSVELGRRDYEQYF
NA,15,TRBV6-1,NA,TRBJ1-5,TGTGCCAGCAGTGAAGCTTACAGGCGCGGCCAGCCCCAGCATTTT,CASSEAYRRGQPQHF
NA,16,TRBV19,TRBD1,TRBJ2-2,TGTGCCAGTAGTTCTGGGACAGGGGAAAACACCGGGGAGCTGTTTTTT,CASSSGTGENTGELFF
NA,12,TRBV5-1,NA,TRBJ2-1,TGCGCCAGCAGCTTGACAGGCAATGAGCAGTTCTTC,CASSLTGNEQFF
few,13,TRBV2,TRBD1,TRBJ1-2,TGTGCCAGCAGTGAAGAGGGGGCGGATGGCTACACCTTC,CASSEEGADGYTF
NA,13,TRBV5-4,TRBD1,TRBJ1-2,TGTGCCAGCAGCTTGCAGGGGGATCATGGCTACACCTTC,CASSLQGDHGYTF
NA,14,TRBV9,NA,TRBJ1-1,TGTGCCAGCAGCGCCCGAGTTCAGAACACTGAAGCTTTCTTT,CASSARVQNTEAFF
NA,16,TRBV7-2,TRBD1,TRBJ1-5,TGTGCCAGCAGCTTATCGAGGGGACAGGGTAAACAGCCCCAGCATTTT,CASSLSRGQGKQPQHF
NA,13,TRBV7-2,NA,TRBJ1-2,TGTGCCAGCAGCCCCGGACTTTCCTATGGCTACACCTTC,CASSPGLSYGYTF
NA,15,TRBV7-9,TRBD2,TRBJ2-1,TGTGCCAGCAGCCCTACTAGCGGGGCAAGGAATGAGCAGTTCTTC,CASSPTSGARNEQFF
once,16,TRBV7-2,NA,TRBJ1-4,TGTGCCAGCAGCCTCTGGGAGGACGCAACTAATGAAAAACTGTTTTTT,CASSLWEDATNEKLFF
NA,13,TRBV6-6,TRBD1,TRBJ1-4,TGTGCCAGCCACAGGGGAGCTAATGAAAAACTGTTTTTT,CASHRGANEKLFF
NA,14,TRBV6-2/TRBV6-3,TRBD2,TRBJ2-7,TGTGCCAGCAGTTACCGGGGGGACTCCTACGAGCAGTACTTC,CASSYRGDSYEQYF
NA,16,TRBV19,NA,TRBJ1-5,TGTGCCAGTGCAAACCGGGACAAGGGGGACAATCAGCCCCAGCATTTT,CASANRDKGDNQPQHF
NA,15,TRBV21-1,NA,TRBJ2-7,TGTGCCAGCAGCAAATGGTCCAGATACTCCTACGAGCAGTACTTC,CASSKWSRYSYEQYF
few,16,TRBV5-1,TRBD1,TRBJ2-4,TGCGCCAGCAGCCCCGGACAGGGCATCGACAAAAACATTCAGTACTTC,CASSPGQGIDKNIQYF
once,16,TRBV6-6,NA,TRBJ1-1,TGTGCCAGCAGTTACTCGACGGGTGACCTAGGCACTGAAGCTTTCTTT,CASSYSTGDLGTEAFF
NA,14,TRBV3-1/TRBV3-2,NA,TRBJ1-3,TGTGCCAGCAGCCTCGGACAGTCGTGGGACACCATATATTTT,CASSLGQSWDTIYF
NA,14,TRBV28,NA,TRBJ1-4,TGTGCCAGCAGTCGGTTTATAGGGGGAGAAAAACTGTTTTTT,CASSRFIGGEKLFF
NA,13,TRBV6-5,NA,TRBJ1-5,TGTGCCAGCAGTCTCAGGGGAAATCAGCCCCAGCATTTT,CASSLRGNQPQHF
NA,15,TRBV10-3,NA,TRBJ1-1,TGTGCCATCAGCCGAGGGGGGGACGAGAGAACTGAAGCTTTCTTT,CAISRGGDERTEAFF
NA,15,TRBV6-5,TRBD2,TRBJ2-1,TGTGCCAGCAGTTACTCGGCGGGGGACTACAATGAGCAGTTCTTC,CASSYSAGDYNEQFF
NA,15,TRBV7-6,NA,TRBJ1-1,TGTGCCAGCAGCTTAGAGCCAGGGAAGAACACTGAAGCTTTCTTT,CASSLEPGKNTEAFF
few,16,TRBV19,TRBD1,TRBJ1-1,TGTGCCAGTAAGAGTAGCGACAGGGGGCGGAACACTGAAGCTTTCTTT,CASKSSDRGRNTEAFF
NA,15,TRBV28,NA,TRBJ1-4,TGTGCCAGCAGTTTAATGGGGGGGGGCAATGAAAAACTGTTTTTT,CASSLMGGGNEKLFF
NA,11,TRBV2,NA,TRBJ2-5,TGTGCCAGCATTAAACAAGAGACCCAGTACTTC,CASIKQETQYF
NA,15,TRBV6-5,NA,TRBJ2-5,TGTGCCAGCAGTCACTGGGGGGGCAGGGCAGAGACCCAGTACTTC,CASSHWGGRAETQYF
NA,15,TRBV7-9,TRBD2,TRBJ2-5,TGTGCCAGCAGCCTGGGGGGGGACTTCCAAGAGACCCAGTACTTC,CASSLGGDFQETQYF
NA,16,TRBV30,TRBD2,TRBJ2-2,TGTGCCTGCGTAGCGGGGGGTCGAGGACTGGCCGGGGAGCTGTTTTTT,CACVAGGRGLAGELFF
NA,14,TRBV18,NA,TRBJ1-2,TGTGCCAGCTCACCCGGGAACAGGGCCTATGGCTACACCTTC,CASSPGNRAYGYTF
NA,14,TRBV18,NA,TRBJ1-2,TGTGCCAGCTCACTTGACAGCGGGTGGTATGGCTACACCTTC,CASSLDSGWYGYTF
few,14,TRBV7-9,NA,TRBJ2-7,TGTGCCAGCAGCTTAGATCCAGGGTCCCACGAGCAGTACTTC,CASSLDPGSHEQYF
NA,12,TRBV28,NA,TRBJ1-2,TGTGCCAGCAGCGGCAGGGACTATGGCTACACCTTC,CASSGRDYGYTF